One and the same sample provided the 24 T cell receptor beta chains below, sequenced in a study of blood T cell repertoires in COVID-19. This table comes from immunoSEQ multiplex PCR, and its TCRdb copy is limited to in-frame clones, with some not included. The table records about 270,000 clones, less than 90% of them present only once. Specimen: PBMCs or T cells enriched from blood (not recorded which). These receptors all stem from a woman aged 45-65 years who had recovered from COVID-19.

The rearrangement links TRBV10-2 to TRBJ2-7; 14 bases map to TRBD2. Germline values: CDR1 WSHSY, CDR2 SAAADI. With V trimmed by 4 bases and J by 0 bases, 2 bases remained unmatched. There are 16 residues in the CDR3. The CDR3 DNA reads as TGCGCCAGCAGTGGAGGGACTAGCGGGAGCTCCTACGAGCAGTACTTC. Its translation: CASSGGTSGSSYEQYF.

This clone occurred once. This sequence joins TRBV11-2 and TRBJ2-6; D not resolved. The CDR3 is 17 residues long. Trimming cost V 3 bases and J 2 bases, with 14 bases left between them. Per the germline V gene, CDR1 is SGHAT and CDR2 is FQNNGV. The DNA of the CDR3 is TGTGCCAGCAGCTTCCCGCCCACATCCGCTGGGGCCAACGTCCTGACTTTC. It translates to CASSFPPTSAGANVLTF.

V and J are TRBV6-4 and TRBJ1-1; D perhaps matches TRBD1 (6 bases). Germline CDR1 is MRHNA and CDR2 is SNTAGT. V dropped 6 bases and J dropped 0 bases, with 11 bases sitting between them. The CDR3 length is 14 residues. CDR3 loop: CASRRTEMNTEAFF. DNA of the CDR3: TGTGCCAGCAGAAGGACAGAAATGAACACTGAAGCTTTCTTT.

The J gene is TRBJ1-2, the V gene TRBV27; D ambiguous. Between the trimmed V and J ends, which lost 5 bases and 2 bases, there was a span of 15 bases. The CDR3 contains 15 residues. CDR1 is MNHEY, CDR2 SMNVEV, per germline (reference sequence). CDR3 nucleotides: TGTGCCAGCAGTCCAGACTACTCGCGAAACTATGGCTACACCTTC. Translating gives CASSPDYSRNYGYTF.

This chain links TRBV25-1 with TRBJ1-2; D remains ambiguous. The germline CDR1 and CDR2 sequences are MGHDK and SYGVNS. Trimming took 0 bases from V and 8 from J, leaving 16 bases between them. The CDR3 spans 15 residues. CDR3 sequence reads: CASSEYAGFVRGYTF. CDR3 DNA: TGTGCCAGCAGTGAATATGCGGGTTTTGTTAGGGGCTACACCTTC.

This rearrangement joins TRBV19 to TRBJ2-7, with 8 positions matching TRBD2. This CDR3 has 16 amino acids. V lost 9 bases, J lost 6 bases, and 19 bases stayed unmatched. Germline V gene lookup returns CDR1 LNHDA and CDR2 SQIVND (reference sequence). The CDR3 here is CASRILTEREYGEQYF. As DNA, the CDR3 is TGTGCCAGCCGTATCTTAACGGAGCGGGAGTATGGCGAGCAGTACTTC.

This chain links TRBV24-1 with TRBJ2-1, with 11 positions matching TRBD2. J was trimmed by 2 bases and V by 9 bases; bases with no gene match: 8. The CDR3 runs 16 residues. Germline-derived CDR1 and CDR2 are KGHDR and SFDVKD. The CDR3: CATGLAGGPTYNEQFF. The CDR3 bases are TGTGCCACCGGGTTAGCGGGAGGGCCAACCTACAATGAGCAGTTCTTC.

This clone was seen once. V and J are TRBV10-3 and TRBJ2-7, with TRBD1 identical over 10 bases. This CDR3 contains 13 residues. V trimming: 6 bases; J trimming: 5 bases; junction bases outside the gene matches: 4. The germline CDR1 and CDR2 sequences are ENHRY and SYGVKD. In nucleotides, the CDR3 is TGTGCCATCAGCCGACAGGGGGCGGACGAGCAGTACTTC. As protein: CAISRQGADEQYF.

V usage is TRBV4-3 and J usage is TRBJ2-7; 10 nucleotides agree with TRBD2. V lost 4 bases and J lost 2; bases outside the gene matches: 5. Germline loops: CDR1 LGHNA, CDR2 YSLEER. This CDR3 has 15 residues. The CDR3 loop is CASSLRTSGPYEQYF. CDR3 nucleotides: TGCGCCAGCAGCCTGCGGACTAGCGGTCCCTACGAGCAGTACTTC.

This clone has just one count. The chain's CDR3 is CAWSVKRTDTQYF. The CDR3 DNA sequence: TGTGCCTGGAGTGTTAAGAGGACAGATACGCAGTATTTT. The rearrangement joins TRBV30 to TRBJ2-3; D gene ambiguous. V lost 0 bases and J lost 3, with 7 bases in between. CDR3 size: 13 residues. Per the germline V gene, CDR1 is GTSNPN and CDR2 is SVGIG (reference sequence).

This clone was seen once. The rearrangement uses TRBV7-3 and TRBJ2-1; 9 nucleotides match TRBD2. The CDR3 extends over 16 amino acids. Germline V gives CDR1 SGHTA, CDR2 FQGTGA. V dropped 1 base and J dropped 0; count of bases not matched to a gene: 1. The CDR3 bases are TGTGCCAGCAGCTTAAGCGGGAGGGCCTCCTACAATGAGCAGTTCTTC. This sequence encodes CASSLSGRASYNEQFF.

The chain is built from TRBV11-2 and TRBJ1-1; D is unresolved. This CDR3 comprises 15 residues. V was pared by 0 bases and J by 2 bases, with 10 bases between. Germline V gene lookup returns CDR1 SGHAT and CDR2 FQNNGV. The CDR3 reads CASSLDTPVNTEAFF. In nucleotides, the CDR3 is TGTGCCAGCAGCTTAGATACGCCAGTTAACACTGAAGCTTTCTTT.

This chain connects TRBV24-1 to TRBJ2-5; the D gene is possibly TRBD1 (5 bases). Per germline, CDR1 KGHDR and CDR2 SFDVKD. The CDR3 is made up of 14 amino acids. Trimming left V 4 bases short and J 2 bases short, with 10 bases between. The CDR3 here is CATSETGSQETQYF. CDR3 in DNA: TGTGCCACCAGTGAAACAGGTTCTCAAGAGACCCAGTACTTC.

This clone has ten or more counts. DNA for the CDR3: TGTGCCAGCAGCTTAGGAGGACAGGGAGTATTTGGAAACACCATATATTTT. As protein: CASSLGGQGVFGNTIYF. The genes are TRBV7-2 and TRBJ1-3; 8 bases map to TRBD1. The CDR3 runs 17 residues. From germline, CDR1 is SGHTA and CDR2 FQGNSA. Trimming at V came to 1 base and at J to 3 bases, leaving 8 bases not matched to a gene.

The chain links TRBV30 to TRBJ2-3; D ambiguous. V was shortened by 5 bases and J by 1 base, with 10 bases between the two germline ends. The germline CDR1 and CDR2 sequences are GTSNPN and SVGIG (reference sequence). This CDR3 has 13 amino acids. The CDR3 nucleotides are TGTGCCTGGGGCAACGGAGGCACAGATACGCAGTATTTT. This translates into CAWGNGGTDTQYF.

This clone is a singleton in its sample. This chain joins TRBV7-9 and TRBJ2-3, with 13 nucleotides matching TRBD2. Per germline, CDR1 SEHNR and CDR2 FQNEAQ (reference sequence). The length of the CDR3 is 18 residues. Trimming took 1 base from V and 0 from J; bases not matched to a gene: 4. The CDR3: CASSLDRGLAGSTDTQYF. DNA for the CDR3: TGTGCCAGCAGCTTAGATAGGGGACTAGCGGGAAGCACAGATACGCAGTATTTT. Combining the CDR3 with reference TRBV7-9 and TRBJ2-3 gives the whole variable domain DTGVSQNPRHKITKRGQNVTFRCDPISEHNRLYWYRQTLGQGPEFLTYFQNEAQLEKSRLLSDRFSAERPKGSFSTLEIQRTEQGDSAMYLCASSLDRGLAGSTDTQYFGPGTRLTVL.

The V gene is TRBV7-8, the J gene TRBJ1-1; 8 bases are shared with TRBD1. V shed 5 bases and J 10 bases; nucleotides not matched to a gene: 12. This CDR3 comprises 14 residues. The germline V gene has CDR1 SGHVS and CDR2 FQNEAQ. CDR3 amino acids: CASSPRTGKARAFF. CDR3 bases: TGTGCCAGCAGCCCCCGGACAGGGAAAGCTCGAGCTTTCTTT. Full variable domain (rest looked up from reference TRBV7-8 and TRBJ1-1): GAGVSQSPRYKVAKRGQDVALRCDPISGHVSLFWYQQALGQGPEFLTYFQNEAQLDKSGLPSDRFFAERPEGSVSTLKIQRTQQEDSAVYLCASSPRTGKARAFFGQGTRLTVV.

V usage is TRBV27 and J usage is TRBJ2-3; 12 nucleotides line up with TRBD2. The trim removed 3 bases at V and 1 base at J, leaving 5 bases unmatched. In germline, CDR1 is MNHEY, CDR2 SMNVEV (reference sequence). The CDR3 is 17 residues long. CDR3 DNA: TGTGCCAGCAGTTTCCCTAGCGGGAGGGGTCGCACAGATACGCAGTATTTT. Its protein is CASSFPSGRGRTDTQYF.

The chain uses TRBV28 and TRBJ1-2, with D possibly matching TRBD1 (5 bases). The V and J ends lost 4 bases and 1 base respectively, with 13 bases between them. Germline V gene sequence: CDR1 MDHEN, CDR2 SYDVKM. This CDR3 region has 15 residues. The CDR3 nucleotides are TGTGCCAGCAGTTCAGTGGACACGCGTAACTATGGCTACACCTTC. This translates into CASSSVDTRNYGYTF.

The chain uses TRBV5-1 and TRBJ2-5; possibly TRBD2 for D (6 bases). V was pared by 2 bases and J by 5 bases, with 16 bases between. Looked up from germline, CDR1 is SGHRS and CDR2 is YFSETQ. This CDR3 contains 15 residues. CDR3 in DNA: TGCGCCAGCAGCTTTTTACTAGCATCTGAGGAGACCCAGTACTTC. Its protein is CASSFLLASEETQYF.

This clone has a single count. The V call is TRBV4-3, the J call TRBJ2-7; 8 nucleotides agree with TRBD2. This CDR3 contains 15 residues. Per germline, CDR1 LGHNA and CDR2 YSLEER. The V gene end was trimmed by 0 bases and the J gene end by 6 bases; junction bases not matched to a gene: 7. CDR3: CASSQEAGEFLEQYF. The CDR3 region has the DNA TGCGCCAGCAGCCAAGAAGCGGGGGAGTTTCTCGAGCAGTACTTC.

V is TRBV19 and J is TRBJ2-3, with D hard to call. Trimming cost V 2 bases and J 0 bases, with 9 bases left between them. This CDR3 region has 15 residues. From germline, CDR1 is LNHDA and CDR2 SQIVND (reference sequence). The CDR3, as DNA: TGTGCCAGTAGTATAAAGACACAGAGCACAGATACGCAGTATTTT. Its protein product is CASSIKTQSTDTQYF.

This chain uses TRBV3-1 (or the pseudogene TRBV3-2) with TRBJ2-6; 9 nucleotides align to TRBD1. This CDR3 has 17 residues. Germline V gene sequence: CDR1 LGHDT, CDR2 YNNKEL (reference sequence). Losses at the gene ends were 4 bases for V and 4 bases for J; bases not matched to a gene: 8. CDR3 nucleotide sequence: TGTGCCAGCAGCCGGGGACAGGGAAAGAGGGGGGCCAACGTCCTGACTTTC. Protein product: CASSRGQGKRGANVLTF.

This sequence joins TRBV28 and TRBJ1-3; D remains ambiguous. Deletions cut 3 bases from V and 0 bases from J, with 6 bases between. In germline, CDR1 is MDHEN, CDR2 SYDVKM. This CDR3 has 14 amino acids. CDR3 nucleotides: TGTGCCAGCAGTTTTGCGTACTCTGGAAACACCATATATTTT. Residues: CASSFAYSGNTIYF.